The clone carrying this T cell receptor (gamma chain) was counted a few times. The sample is drawn from a study of gamma-delta T cells after stem cell transplantation. V trimming: 2 bases; J trimming: 0 bases; junction bases outside the gene matches: 6. The CDR3 length is 16 residues. Germline CDR1 and CDR2: VENAVY and YDSYNSRV. TCRdb re-analyzed the RT-PCR reads via CATT. The sample contains some 3,100 gamma-chain clones, less than 20% of which appear only once. The chain couples TRGV8 to TRGJP2. The clonotype originates from a human donor. It is not recorded whose cells these are; they may come from a transplant donor. The sample was gamma-delta T cells. CDR3 in amino acids: CATWDNSYSSDWIKTF. CDR3 nucleotides: TGTGCCACCTGGGATAATTCCTATAGTAGTGATTGGATCAAGACGTTT.